The 11 T cell receptor beta chains below come from one sample, sequenced in a study of blood T cell repertoires in COVID-19. Assay used: immunoSEQ multiplex PCR; TCRdb lists only in-frame clones, some missing. The sample holds 250,000 to 400,000 clones, about 87% seen once. The sequenced material came from peripheral blood. The receptors were gathered from a woman between 25 and 40 years old with COVID-19, enrolled during active disease.

The chain combines TRBV15 with TRBJ1-2; 8 bases align to TRBD1. Germline V gene data show CDR1 as LNHNV and CDR2 as YYDKDF (reference sequence). The V gene end was trimmed by 8 bases and the J gene end by 8 bases; junction bases not matched to a gene: 19. This CDR3 region has 16 residues. The CDR3 bases are TGTGCCACCCGACAAGTGACAGGGGAGTTTCAACGGGGCTACACCTTC. Protein: CATRQVTGEFQRGYTF.

The V call is TRBV29-1, the J call TRBJ2-1; 9 positions agree with TRBD2. CDR1 SQVTM and CDR2 ANQGSEA come from the germline V gene. V gave up 2 bases and J gave up 2 bases; unmatched junction bases: 1. The CDR3 is 14 amino acids. The CDR3 protein is CSVELAGTYNEQFF. The CDR3 DNA reads as TGCAGCGTTGAACTAGCGGGGACCTACAATGAGCAGTTCTTC.

The chain recombines TRBV18 with TRBJ1-1; D gene uncertain. The germline CDR1 and CDR2 sequences are KGHSH and LQKENI. Trimming left V 3 bases short and J 3 bases short, with 8 bases between. This CDR3 is 13 amino acids long. CDR3 in DNA: TGTGCCAGCTCACCTGAGGGTTACACTGAAGCTTTCTTT. Translation gives CASSPEGYTEAFF. Filled out from reference TRBV18 and TRBJ1-1, the complete variable domain reads NAGVMQNPRHLVRRRGQEARLRCSPMKGHSHVYWYRQLPEEGLKFMVYLQKENIIDESGMPKERFSAEFPKEGPSILRIQQVVRGDSAAYFCASSPEGYTEAFFGQGTRLTVV.

This chain uses TRBV7-9 with TRBJ2-1; 8 bases agree with TRBD2. Germline CDR1 and CDR2: SEHNR and FQNEAQ (reference sequence). V dropped 8 bases and J dropped 0; count of bases not matched to a gene: 3. The CDR3 sequence is 14 residues long. As DNA, the CDR3 is TGTGCCAGCTCGGGGGGGCCCTCCTACAATGAGCAGTTCTTC. Protein: CASSGGPSYNEQFF.

V usage is TRBV3-1 (or the pseudogene TRBV3-2) and J usage is TRBJ1-2; D uncertain. The CDR3 consists of 14 residues. Trimming stripped 4 bases from V and 3 bases from J, with 12 bases between. Germline assignment: CDR1 LGHDT and CDR2 YNNKEL (reference sequence). CDR3 protein: CASSLLPGHYGYTF. The CDR3 DNA follows: TGTGCCAGCAGCCTCCTCCCAGGCCACTATGGCTACACCTTC.

This chain joins TRBV5-1 and TRBJ1-1; 8 bases map to TRBD1. The germline gives CDR1 SGHRS, CDR2 YFSETQ. With 0 bases clipped from V and 3 bases from J, the junction kept 4 bases outside the gene matches. The CDR3 sequence is 15 residues long. CDR3 protein: CASSLVAGGDTEAFF. The CDR3 bases are TGCGCCAGCAGCTTGGTGGCAGGGGGCGACACTGAAGCTTTCTTT.

The gene calls are TRBV4-3 and TRBJ1-2; maybe TRBD1 (6 bases). The ends were cut back, 8 bases at V and 8 bases at J, with 15 bases in the middle. The CDR3 has 12 residues. CDR1 and CDR2 from the germline V gene are LGHNA and YSLEER. The CDR3 spells CASSQGLDGYTF. The CDR3 DNA is TGCGCCAGCTCTCAGGGGTTGGACGGCTACACCTTC.

The chain carries TRBV7-9 and TRBJ2-3, with 10 bases identical to TRBD2. CDR3 length equals 18 residues. CDR1 and CDR2 (germline): SEHNR, FQNEAQ (reference sequence). V lost 5 bases and J lost 0; bases outside the gene matches: 11. CDR3 in amino acids: CASSLGWTSGSSTDTQYF. CDR3 nucleotides: TGTGCCAGCAGCCTGGGGTGGACTAGCGGCTCTAGCACAGATACGCAGTATTTT. Drawing the rest from reference TRBV7-9 and TRBJ2-3, the complete variable domain is DTGVSQNPRHKITKRGQNVTFRCDPISEHNRLYWYRQTLGQGPEFLTYFQNEAQLEKSRLLSDRFSAERPKGSFSTLEIQRTEQGDSAMYLCASSLGWTSGSSTDTQYFGPGTRLTVL.

The rearrangement uses TRBV27 and TRBJ2-3, with 10 bases lining up with TRBD1. The CDR3 runs to 13 residues. Germline V gives CDR1 MNHEY, CDR2 SMNVEV (reference sequence). The ends lost 6 bases at V and 6 bases at J; junction bases unmatched: 3. CDR3 amino acids: CASRGQGWDTQYF. The DNA for the CDR3 is TGTGCCAGCAGGGGACAGGGGTGGGATACGCAGTATTTT.

The J gene is TRBJ2-2, the V gene TRBV5-1; 10 bases fit TRBD1. V lost 5 bases and J lost 4; bases outside the gene matches: 8. Germline assignment: CDR1 SGHRS and CDR2 YFSETQ. The CDR3 runs to 16 residues. In nucleotides, the CDR3 is TGCGCCAGCAGACGACAGGGGGCGTTGGTCACCGGGGAGCTGTTTTTT. Translating it yields CASRRQGALVTGELFF.

This clone was seen just once. This chain connects TRBV11-2 to TRBJ2-5; TRBD2 agrees at 7 bases. V shed 4 bases and J 2 bases; nucleotides not matched to a gene: 4. The CDR3 is made up of 14 amino acids. Germline CDR1 SGHAT, CDR2 FQNNGV. CDR3 in DNA: TGTGCCAGCAGCTGGGGGAGGGATCAAGAGACCCAGTACTTC. Translated: CASSWGRDQETQYF.